This TCR beta chain was documented in a study of blood T cell repertoires in COVID-19 (dated by TCRdb to between 2020 and 2021). Regarding the study in general: The collaborator samples originated in the United States, Italy and Spain and spanned the acute and convalescent phases of COVID-19. The material from the prospective study consisted of cDNA or gDNA derived from T cells, B-cell-depleted T cells, or PBMCs. The dataset comprised deeply sampled blood TCRbeta repertoires from subjects exposed to, actively infected with, or recovered from COVID-19. A freely available public database, intended as a resource for researchers studying the immune response to SARS-CoV-2, is where the repertoires were released. The samples were drawn from two sources: the first 160 participants of the ongoing ImmuneRACE study, and over 1,000 subjects contributed by 6 global collaborators. Nearly every sample came with metadata listing a de-identified subject ID, COVID-19 status, age in years and sex. Where HLA class I and class II types were available, the types were taken from metadata supplied by the sample provider, not from assay-based typing.

The collaborating institutions used their own protocols to collect whole blood in K2EDTA tubes. For TCRbeta analysis, collaborator samples were shipped as frozen whole blood, as isolated PBMCs, or as DNA extracted from either sample type. The trim is 0 bases for V and 10 bases for J, with a gap of 12 bases between the germline ends. The CDR3 goes from the cysteine to the phenylalanine over 13 residues. The CDR3 DNA has 39 bases and is translated from base 1. Looking up the germline V gene (reference sequence) yields CDR1 LGHDT and CDR2 YNNKEL. As regards this clone: Its cognate antigen has yet to be identified. Base qualities are not at hand, and no much larger clone is one base apart.

TCRbeta CDR3 regions were amplified from genomic DNA by means of the immunoSEQ Assay, a bias-controlled multiplex PCR. The study's processing was this. Within the assay, amplification of reference gene primers was used to estimate how many nucleated cells each sample contained. Sequence reads were collapsed and filtered to measure the absolute abundance of every unique TCRbeta CDR3 rearrangement. Productive Simpson clonality was computed per sample as the square root of Simpson's diversity index over productive rearrangements. TCRdb provides this immuneACCESS table in a form limited to in-frame rearrangements. Some clones are lacking; in checked studies, under half of them reflect an unresolved V gene, and why the rest are absent is not known. V and J calls and clone size are given by that table; D and trimming were obtained from the DNA. In all, the sample holds roughly 140,000 clones, and about 80% of those were seen once. The leading ten clones occupy roughly 0.6% of the sample.

The research as a whole found: The quantity of clinical and demographic metadata differed by source and by participant and was supplied without curation.

The chain was built from TRBV3-1 (or the pseudogene TRBV3-2) and TRBJ1-1; a weak D assignment points to TRBD1 (6 bases agree). The origin of this receptor is a man aged 55-75 years with acute or convalescent COVID-19. The source material was peripheral blood. The nucleotide sequence is given as TGTGCCAGCAGCCAAGAAGGTGCCAGGGGAGCTTTCTTT. Translated, this is CASSQEGARGAFF.